Listed here are 9 T cell receptor beta chains from one sample, sequenced in a study of graft-versus-host responses after intestinal transplantation. Repertoires were generated with immunoSEQ multiplex PCR, while TCRdb's copy carries only in-frame clones and drops some. Of 90,000 to 95,000 clones in the sample, approximately 90% were seen once. Their specific antigens are unknown. The sequencing used unstimulated CD8+ T cells sorted from spleen or lymph node cells, collected before intestinal transplant. The receptors were sampled from a human donor who received an intestinal transplant.

J is TRBJ2-7 and V is TRBV28; TRBD1 is a possible D gene (6 bases). The CDR3 consists of 15 residues. With 5 bases removed from V and 7 bases from J, the gap between germline ends came to 21 bases. Germline CDR1 is MDHEN and CDR2 is SYDVKM. CDR3 in amino acids: CASSLDSVTLGEQYF. The DNA for the CDR3 is TGTGCCAGCAGTCTGGACAGCGTTACCCTAGGGGAGCAGTACTTC.

The gene calls are TRBV14 and TRBJ2-3, with 7 bases fitting TRBD1. The CDR3 length is 17 residues. V lost 3 bases to trimming and J lost 5 bases; unmatched junction nucleotides: 14. The germline V gene has CDR1 SGHDN and CDR2 FVKESK. In DNA, the CDR3 is TGTGCCAGCAGCCACCCGACAGGGTTCTGGTGGGGAGATACGCAGTATTTT. Its translation is CASSHPTGFWWGDTQYF.

The chain couples TRBV13 to TRBJ2-5; D might be TRBD2 (5 bases). CDR3 length equals 16 residues. V gave up 3 bases and J gave up 9 bases, with 23 bases separating them. CDR1 and CDR2 from the germline V gene are PRHDT and FYEKMQ (reference sequence). The CDR3 loop is CASSFRGLGLGAAQYF. The CDR3 nucleotides read TGTGCCAGCAGCTTCCGAGGGCTAGGGCTGGGAGCGGCCCAGTACTTC.

This rearrangement joins TRBV28 to TRBJ2-4, with D possibly matching TRBD1 (6 bases). Trimming left V 3 bases short and J 0 bases short, with 18 bases between. The CDR3 sequence is 18 residues long. CDR1 MDHEN and CDR2 SYDVKM come from the germline V gene. Here the CDR3 reads CASSFGRTGTRAKNIQYF. The CDR3 DNA sequence: TGTGCCAGCAGTTTCGGCCGGACGGGGACACGAGCCAAAAACATTCAGTACTTC.

This clone has a count of ten or more. The chain couples TRBV7-9 to TRBJ1-1, with D possibly TRBD1 on 6 matching bases. Per germline, CDR1 SEHNR and CDR2 FQNEAQ (reference sequence). The length of the CDR3 is 12 residues. V was cut by 5 bases and J by 7 bases, with 11 bases left in between. This CDR3 is CASSGRGVEAFF. CDR3 DNA: TGTGCCAGCAGCGGTAGGGGGGTTGAAGCTTTCTTT.

CDR3 bases: TGTGCCAGCAGCTTCGGGATTTCGAACACTGAAGCTTTCTTT. Translating gives CASSFGISNTEAFF. The chain links TRBV5-6 to TRBJ1-1; D ambiguous. The CDR3 consists of 14 residues. The V and J ends lost 2 bases and 1 base respectively, with 9 bases between them. Germline values: CDR1 SGHDT, CDR2 YYEEEE. The entire variable domain, with the rest obtained from reference TRBV5-6 and TRBJ1-1, is as follows: DAGVTQSPTHLIKTRGQQVTLRCSPKSGHDTVSWYQQALGQGPQFIFQYYEEEERQRGNFPDRFSGHQFPNYSSELNVNALLLGDSALYLCASSFGISNTEAFFGQGTRLTVV.

The chain has TRBV27 and TRBJ2-1; either TRBD1 or TRBD2 may supply D (5 bases each). Germline V lookup: CDR1 MNHEY, CDR2 SMNVEV (reference sequence). Trimming shortened V by 9 bases and J by 8 bases, and 11 bases separated the two germline ends. This CDR3 comprises 11 residues. The CDR3 spells CASALGDEQFF. The CDR3 DNA follows: TGTGCCAGTGCATTGGGGGATGAGCAGTTCTTC.

The CDR3 protein is CASSYRGDYEQYF. CDR3 coding DNA: TGTGCCAGCAGTTACAGAGGGGACTACGAGCAGTACTTC. The genes are TRBV6-5 and TRBJ2-7; D possibly uses TRBD1 or TRBD2 (5 bases each). Trimming stripped 2 bases from V and 3 bases from J, with 8 bases between. Germline CDR1 MNHEY, CDR2 SVGAGI. This CDR3 is built from 13 residues.

J is TRBJ2-3 and V is TRBV29-1; D assignment may be TRBD1 or TRBD2 (7 bases each). Germline CDR1 SQVTM, CDR2 ANQGSEA. With 7 bases removed from V and 8 bases from J, the gap between germline ends came to 22 bases. This CDR3 is 14 amino acids long. CDR3 in DNA: TGCAGCGACCTGACAGGGCCCGGCGGGGGTACGCAGTATTTT. Its translation is CSDLTGPGGGTQYF.